A selection of T cell receptor beta chains follows, all from one sample in a study of vaccination and CD4 T cells after COVID-19. No antigen has been identified for these receptors. One entry per CDR3 protein, called by TCRdb with MiXCR from the PCR reads. In the table there are several thousand distinct CDR3 sequences, 30% to 50% of which are singletons. The sequenced sample was CD4+ T cells from blood, cultured in vitro. The receptor source for this set is a human donor in good health. CDR3s include the opening cysteine and the closing phenylalanine or tryptophan. The order of the fields is V gene, clone size, J gene, D gene, CDR3 protein, CDR3 DNA. The D gene is left open where the match is weak. The listing skips clone size in some rows; elsewhere it reads once, few, many or a size class.

v_call: TRBV19; clone_size: NA; j_call: TRBJ2-3; d_call: NA; cdr3_aa: CASSGSTDTQYF; cdr3_nt: TGTGCCAGTAGTGGGAGCACAGATACGCAGTATTTT
v_call: TRBV20-1; clone_size: hyperexpanded; j_call: TRBJ1-1; d_call: NA; cdr3_aa: CSARAPDSLEAFF; cdr3_nt: TGCAGTGCTAGAGCACCGGACAGCCTTGAAGCTTTCTTT
v_call: TRBV6-1; clone_size: few; j_call: TRBJ1-5; d_call: NA; cdr3_aa: CASNDLQGYSNQPQHF; cdr3_nt: TGTGCCAGCAACGATCTACAGGGCTATAGCAATCAGCCCCAGCATTTT
v_call: TRBV20-1; clone_size: NA; j_call: TRBJ1-1; d_call: TRBD1; cdr3_aa: CSASGQVLAFF; cdr3_nt: TGCAGTGCTAGCGGACAGGTTTTAGCTTTCTTT
v_call: TRBV7-3; clone_size: medium-sized; j_call: TRBJ2-5; d_call: NA; cdr3_aa: CASSIYPGETQYF; cdr3_nt: TGTGCCAGCAGCATATACCCCGGGGAGACCCAGTACTTC
v_call: TRBV6-2/TRBV6-3; clone_size: NA; j_call: TRBJ1-1; d_call: NA; cdr3_aa: CASRSVNTEAFF; cdr3_nt: TGTGCCAGCAGATCGGTGAACACTGAAGCTTTCTTT
v_call: TRBV27; clone_size: NA; j_call: TRBJ1-2; d_call: TRBD1; cdr3_aa: CASSSTTGRVYGYTF; cdr3_nt: TGTGCCAGCAGTTCGACGACAGGGAGAGTATATGGCTACACCTTC
v_call: TRBV4-1; clone_size: NA; j_call: TRBJ2-7; d_call: NA; cdr3_aa: CASSQEVGEQYF; cdr3_nt: TGCGCCAGCAGCCAAGAGGTGGGCGAGCAGTACTTC
v_call: TRBV20-1; clone_size: medium-sized; j_call: TRBJ2-7; d_call: NA; cdr3_aa: CSARRRSLLSYEQYF; cdr3_nt: TGCAGTGCTAGGAGGAGGAGCCTCCTCTCCTACGAGCAGTACTTC
v_call: TRBV2; clone_size: NA; j_call: TRBJ1-4; d_call: NA; cdr3_aa: CASRARAPGSEKLFF; cdr3_nt: TGTGCCAGCAGAGCCCGGGCGCCGGGCAGTGAAAAACTGTTTTTT
v_call: TRBV18; clone_size: NA; j_call: TRBJ1-1; d_call: NA; cdr3_aa: CASSSELEAFF; cdr3_nt: TGTGCCAGCTCGTCTGAACTTGAAGCTTTCTTT
v_call: TRBV7-6; clone_size: few; j_call: TRBJ1-1; d_call: NA; cdr3_aa: CASSLGLGNTEAFF; cdr3_nt: TGTGCCAGCAGCTTAGGGTTGGGAAACACTGAAGCTTTCTTT
v_call: TRBV6-1; clone_size: NA; j_call: TRBJ2-7; d_call: NA; cdr3_aa: CASSQTGEQYF; cdr3_nt: TGTGCCAGCAGCCAAACAGGGGAGCAGTACTTC
v_call: TRBV5-6; clone_size: NA; j_call: TRBJ2-7; d_call: NA; cdr3_aa: CASSLEQGNEQYF; cdr3_nt: TGTGCCAGCAGCTTGGAACAGGGAAACGAGCAGTACTTC
v_call: TRBV21-1; clone_size: NA; j_call: TRBJ2-7; d_call: NA; cdr3_aa: CASSYEQYF; cdr3_nt: TGTGCCAGCAGCTACGAGCAGTACTTC
v_call: TRBV6-2/TRBV6-3; clone_size: NA; j_call: TRBJ2-4; d_call: TRBD2; cdr3_aa: CASSYRGVLAGGNIQYF; cdr3_nt: TGTGCCAGCAGTTACCGAGGCGTCCTAGCGGGGGGAAACATTCAGTACTTC
v_call: TRBV7-3; clone_size: few; j_call: TRBJ2-7; d_call: TRBD2; cdr3_aa: CASSLSGWTSGGYEQYF; cdr3_nt: TGTGCCAGCAGCTTAAGTGGATGGACTAGCGGGGGCTACGAGCAGTACTTC
v_call: TRBV19; clone_size: NA; j_call: TRBJ2-3; d_call: NA; cdr3_aa: CASSIGGPTDTQYF; cdr3_nt: TGTGCCAGTAGTATTGGGGGGCCCACAGATACGCAGTATTTT
v_call: TRBV7-2; clone_size: NA; j_call: TRBJ2-3; d_call: NA; cdr3_aa: CASSYRHSDTQYF; cdr3_nt: TGTGCCAGCAGCTACCGACATTCAGATACGCAGTATTTT
v_call: TRBV27; clone_size: medium-sized; j_call: TRBJ1-2; d_call: NA; cdr3_aa: CASSNGPRGYGYTF; cdr3_nt: TGTGCCAGCAGTAACGGGCCGAGGGGCTATGGCTACACCTTC
v_call: TRBV12-3/TRBV12-4; clone_size: NA; j_call: TRBJ2-5; d_call: NA; cdr3_aa: CASSFWAETQYF; cdr3_nt: TGTGCCAGCAGTTTTTGGGCAGAGACCCAGTACTTC
v_call: TRBV6-1; clone_size: few; j_call: TRBJ1-5; d_call: NA; cdr3_aa: CASSRRGYNQPQHF; cdr3_nt: TGTGCCAGCAGTCGACGGGGATACAATCAGCCCCAGCATTTT
v_call: TRBV7-3; clone_size: few; j_call: TRBJ1-1; d_call: NA; cdr3_aa: CASSTERAERGAEAFF; cdr3_nt: TGTGCCAGCAGTACTGAGCGGGCCGAACGCGGCGCTGAAGCTTTCTTT
v_call: TRBV15; clone_size: NA; j_call: TRBJ1-6; d_call: NA; cdr3_aa: CATSFQTGPNSPLHF; cdr3_nt: TGTGCCACCAGCTTCCAGACAGGCCCAAATTCACCCCTCCACTTT
v_call: TRBV19; clone_size: few; j_call: TRBJ1-2; d_call: TRBD1; cdr3_aa: CASRRTGSQANYGYTF; cdr3_nt: TGTGCCAGTAGACGGACAGGGTCGCAAGCTAACTATGGCTACACCTTC
v_call: TRBV6-1; clone_size: NA; j_call: TRBJ1-3; d_call: NA; cdr3_aa: CASSDPGTGNTIYF; cdr3_nt: TGTGCCAGCAGTGACCCAGGGACAGGAAACACCATATATTTT
v_call: TRBV7-9; clone_size: NA; j_call: TRBJ2-3; d_call: NA; cdr3_aa: CASSLEEAGSRNTQYF; cdr3_nt: TGTGCCAGCAGCTTAGAGGAGGCGGGGTCGCGAAATACGCAGTATTTT
v_call: TRBV6-1; clone_size: few; j_call: TRBJ2-5; d_call: TRBD1; cdr3_aa: CASRFGQGGETQYF; cdr3_nt: TGTGCCAGCAGATTTGGACAGGGGGGAGAGACCCAGTACTTC
v_call: TRBV7-8; clone_size: NA; j_call: TRBJ2-7; d_call: NA; cdr3_aa: CASSLAQDREQYF; cdr3_nt: TGTGCCAGCAGCTTAGCGCAGGATCGCGAGCAGTACTTC
v_call: TRBV7-8; clone_size: few; j_call: TRBJ2-3; d_call: NA; cdr3_aa: CASSLRDTQYF; cdr3_nt: TGTGCCAGCAGCTTGAGGGATACGCAGTATTTT
v_call: TRBV11-2; clone_size: NA; j_call: TRBJ2-3; d_call: NA; cdr3_aa: CASSFISRPDTQYF; cdr3_nt: TGTGCCAGCAGTTTCATCAGTAGACCAGATACGCAGTATTTT
v_call: TRBV20-1; clone_size: few; j_call: TRBJ2-2; d_call: NA; cdr3_aa: CSAVRGTSNTGELFF; cdr3_nt: TGCAGTGCCGTGAGGGGGACCTCGAACACCGGGGAGCTGTTTTTT
v_call: TRBV20-1; clone_size: few; j_call: TRBJ2-2; d_call: NA; cdr3_aa: CSARQGSANTGELFF; cdr3_nt: TGCAGTGCTAGACAGGGTAGCGCGAACACCGGGGAGCTGTTTTTT
v_call: TRBV20-1; clone_size: once; j_call: TRBJ2-1; d_call: NA; cdr3_aa: CSARVASHEQFF; cdr3_nt: TGCAGTGCTAGGGTAGCTTCCCATGAGCAGTTCTTC
v_call: TRBV6-1; clone_size: few; j_call: TRBJ1-1; d_call: NA; cdr3_aa: CASSEDTFGTSPSF; cdr3_nt: TGTGCCAGCAGTGAAGATACATTTGGGACGTCCCCGAGCTTT
v_call: TRBV7-7; clone_size: few; j_call: TRBJ2-7; d_call: NA; cdr3_aa: CASSGGAEQYF; cdr3_nt: TGTGCTAGCAGTGGCGGGGCCGAGCAGTACTTC
v_call: TRBV18; clone_size: NA; j_call: TRBJ1-1; d_call: NA; cdr3_aa: CASSPDMNTEAFF; cdr3_nt: TGTGCCAGCTCCCCAGACATGAACACTGAAGCTTTCTTT
v_call: TRBV7-2; clone_size: NA; j_call: TRBJ1-2; d_call: NA; cdr3_aa: CASSLESGLRAVYGYTF; cdr3_nt: TGTGCCAGCAGCTTAGAATCCGGTCTGCGCGCCGTGTATGGCTACACCTTC
v_call: TRBV6-1; clone_size: NA; j_call: TRBJ1-2; d_call: NA; cdr3_aa: CASSLGESTYGYTF; cdr3_nt: TGTGCCAGCAGTCTAGGGGAGTCTACTTATGGCTACACCTTC
v_call: TRBV5-1; clone_size: NA; j_call: TRBJ2-3; d_call: TRBD2; cdr3_aa: CASSPGLAGATPFTDTQYF; cdr3_nt: TGCGCCAGCAGCCCCGGACTAGCGGGGGCAACGCCCTTCACAGATACGCAGTATTTT
v_call: TRBV6-1; clone_size: few; j_call: TRBJ1-1; d_call: NA; cdr3_aa: CASRHRVEIGAEAFF; cdr3_nt: TGTGCCAGCAGGCACAGGGTAGAGATCGGGGCTGAAGCTTTCTTT
v_call: TRBV12-3/TRBV12-4; clone_size: NA; j_call: TRBJ2-7; d_call: NA; cdr3_aa: CASTSGEWSSYEQYF; cdr3_nt: TGTGCCAGCACCTCAGGGGAATGGAGCTCCTACGAGCAGTACTTC
v_call: TRBV7-3; clone_size: few; j_call: TRBJ1-2; d_call: NA; cdr3_aa: CASSPNEGTGYTF; cdr3_nt: TGTGCCAGCAGCCCCAACGAGGGGACGGGCTACACCTTC
v_call: TRBV11-2; clone_size: NA; j_call: TRBJ2-1; d_call: TRBD2; cdr3_aa: CASNPGSGGYNEQFF; cdr3_nt: TGTGCCAGCAACCCGGGTAGCGGGGGATACAATGAGCAGTTCTTC